This T cell receptor (beta chain) was sequenced during a study of tumor and adjacent non-tumor tissue in lung cancer. Study-wide points: Patients with more diverse tumor TCRs had worse survival. Tumor repertoires had a smaller top 100 clone share than normal lung. Significantly higher TCR diversity was found in tumor than normal lung.

This clonotype was seen a handful of times. As yet, its antigen is unknown. This CDR3 region has 14 residues. No cell sorting was done before RNA was extracted from the tissue. Distant lung tissue was collected more than 3 cm away from the tumor edge. The library came from three nested PCR rounds adapted from ARM-PCR protocols. TCRdb itself ran the multiplex PCR reads through MiXCR, one entry per CDR3 protein. Among 65,000 to 85,000 distinct CDR3 sequences listed, 75% to 85% were seen once. The sample was distant non-tumor lung tissue. The receptor comes from a man aged 60-69 years with non-small cell lung cancer. The chain joins TRBV21-1 to TRBJ2-1; the table calls TRBD2, which could not be checked here. TRBV21-1 represents a pseudogene. CDR3 in amino acids: CASRARRGGDEQFF. The CDR3 nucleotides read TGTGCCAGCAGGGCGAGGCGAGGCGGGGATGAGCAGTTCTTC.